These T cell receptor beta chains were read from a single sample in a study of T-cell memory formation after mild COVID-19. TCRdb analysed the 5' RACE reads with MiXCR anew, one entry per CDR3 protein. The sample shows about 210,000 distinct CDR3 sequences, roughly 10% of them seen only once. The source material was PBMCs or a T cell subset sorted from them (not recorded which). These receptors were collected from a man between 18 and 29 years old who had mild COVID-19 (a few samples of this study predate the infection). Cell type and time point are not known. The CDR3 runs from the conserved cysteine through the conserved F or W. The D gene is left open where the match is weak. Some rows mark clone size as missing; the rest say once, few, many or name a class of expanded clone.

v_call,d_call,j_call,clone_size,cdr3_aa,cdr3_nt
TRBV12-3/TRBV12-4,.,TRBJ2-3,few,CASSDGGASTDTQYF,TGTGCCAGCAGCGACGGGGGAGCGAGCACAGATACGCAGTATTTT
TRBV5-5,TRBD1,TRBJ2-7,few,CASSLEGTGGDYYF,TGTGCCAGCAGCTTGGAGGGGACAGGGGGCGATTATTACTTC
TRBV7-2,.,TRBJ2-3,many,CASSLSGTDTQYF,TGTGCCAGCAGCTTATCGGGCACAGATACGCAGTATTTT
TRBV6-5,.,TRBJ1-4,.,CASSGRRGLNEKLFF,TGTGCCAGCAGCGGCCGGAGGGGTCTCAATGAAAAACTGTTTTTT
TRBV7-2,TRBD1,TRBJ1-5,many,CASSRDREHQPQHF,TGTGCCAGCAGCCGGGACAGGGAACATCAGCCCCAGCATTTT
TRBV5-1,TRBD1,TRBJ2-5,.,CASGTGPQETQYF,TGCGCCAGCGGGACAGGGCCCCAAGAGACCCAGTACTTC
TRBV12-3/TRBV12-4,.,TRBJ1-3,.,CASSSGPTAGNTIYF,TGTGCCAGCAGTTCCGGGCCGACGGCGGGGAACACCATATATTTT
TRBV2,TRBD1,TRBJ2-7,.,CASSLGQGVDEQYF,TGTGCCAGCAGTTTAGGCCAGGGGGTCGACGAGCAGTACTTC
TRBV4-1,.,TRBJ2-3,few,CASSQEAHGPTDTQYF,TGCGCCAGCAGCCAAGAAGCACATGGGCCCACAGATACGCAGTATTTT
TRBV6-5,.,TRBJ1-2,few,CASSYRSGTLGGYTF,TGTGCCAGCAGTTACCGGTCCGGGACATTAGGAGGCTACACCTTC
TRBV7-2,.,TRBJ2-7,few,CASSQRAAAYEQYF,TGTGCCAGCAGCCAGAGGGCAGCAGCCTACGAGCAGTACTTC
TRBV5-6,.,TRBJ1-6,.,CASSLANSPLHF,TGTGCCAGCAGCTTGGCTAATTCACCCCTCCACTTT
TRBV4-3,TRBD1,TRBJ2-5,.,CASSQDIGQGQTQYF,TGCGCCAGCAGCCAAGATATCGGACAGGGTCAGACCCAGTACTTC
TRBV27,.,TRBJ2-1,many,CASSFLGNEQFF,TGTGCCAGCAGTTTCCTCGGTAATGAGCAGTTCTTC
TRBV20-1,.,TRBJ2-3,few,CSARVAPGYSDTQYF,TGCAGTGCTAGAGTCGCCCCCGGGTACTCAGATACGCAGTATTTT
TRBV5-1,.,TRBJ2-3,many,CASSATTDTQYF,TGCGCCAGCAGCGCCACGACAGATACGCAGTATTTT
TRBV5-1,.,TRBJ2-1,.,CASSFSGTRYNEQFF,TGCGCCAGCAGCTTTTCGGGGACGCGGTACAATGAGCAGTTCTTC
TRBV5-1,.,TRBJ1-5,few,CARSGPRARQPQHF,TGCGCCAGGAGTGGACCCAGGGCAAGGCAGCCCCAGCATTTT
TRBV6-5,.,TRBJ2-5,.,CASNPLAVQETQYF,TGTGCCAGCAACCCGTTAGCGGTACAAGAGACCCAGTACTTC
TRBV4-2,TRBD1,TRBJ1-6,.,CASSLRQGSKNSPLHF,TGTGCCAGCAGCCTACGACAGGGGAGTAAGAATTCACCCCTCCACTTT
TRBV10-1,TRBD1,TRBJ2-2,few,CASSEEGTGSKLFF,TGCGCCAGCAGTGAGGAAGGGACAGGGTCTAAGCTGTTTTTT
TRBV5-1,TRBD1,TRBJ2-3,few,CASSPGQGLADTQYF,TGCGCCAGCAGCCCAGGACAGGGTTTGGCGGATACGCAGTATTTT
TRBV2,TRBD1,TRBJ1-2,.,CASSSDRGPGGGYTF,TGTGCCAGCAGTTCGGACAGGGGCCCGGGAGGTGGCTACACCTTC
TRBV9,TRBD1,TRBJ2-4,.,CASRDRGDIQYF,TGTGCCAGCAGGGACAGGGGGGACATTCAGTACTTC
TRBV15,.,TRBJ2-3,many,CATSSRASSTDTQYF,TGTGCCACCAGCTCCCGGGCCTCTAGCACAGATACGCAGTATTTT
TRBV20-1,.,TRBJ1-1,.,CSVTGLNTEAFF,TGCAGTGTAACGGGTCTGAACACTGAAGCTTTCTTT
TRBV7-6,TRBD1,TRBJ1-4,few,CASSLPGGGEKLFF,TGTGCCAGCAGCTTACCAGGGGGGGGAGAAAAACTGTTTTTT
TRBV9,.,TRBJ2-1,many,CASSAWDEQFF,TGTGCCAGCAGTGCGTGGGATGAGCAGTTCTTC
TRBV4-2,.,TRBJ2-7,few,CASSQARTYEQYF,TGTGCCAGCAGCCAAGCCAGGACCTACGAGCAGTACTTC
TRBV7-3,.,TRBJ2-6,many,CASSYPGSGANVLTF,TGTGCCAGCAGCTATCCGGGGTCTGGGGCCAACGTCCTGACTTTC
TRBV6-1,TRBD1,TRBJ1-5,.,CASSGRPGTGLSNQPQHF,TGTGCCAGCAGTGGACGTCCCGGGACAGGTCTGAGCAATCAGCCCCAGCATTTT
TRBV5-1,TRBD2,TRBJ2-3,few,CATSGAGGSYPDTQYF,TGCGCCACCTCGGGAGCGGGGGGTTCCTATCCAGATACGCAGTATTTT
TRBV11-2,.,TRBJ2-7,few,CASSLARALEQYF,TGTGCCAGCAGCTTAGCCAGGGCCCTGGAGCAGTACTTC
TRBV24-1,.,TRBJ2-3,.,CATSAQVSDTQYF,TGTGCCACCAGTGCCCAGGTATCAGATACGCAGTATTTT
TRBV20-1,.,TRBJ2-1,.,CSARSGHNEQFF,TGCAGTGCTAGATCCGGCCACAATGAGCAGTTCTTC
TRBV29-1,.,TRBJ2-3,many,CSVRWDTDTQYF,TGCAGCGTTAGGTGGGACACAGATACGCAGTATTTT
TRBV20-1,TRBD2,TRBJ2-5,.,CSLGTRLAGAETQYF,TGCAGTCTAGGGACTAGACTAGCGGGGGCCGAGACCCAGTACTTC
TRBV20-1,.,TRBJ2-5,.,CSSFGGARETQYF,TGCAGTTCTTTTGGGGGGGCCCGAGAGACCCAGTACTTC
TRBV12-3/TRBV12-4,.,TRBJ2-1,few,CASSYPGLARDEQFF,TGTGCCAGCAGTTACCCCGGACTTGCTCGAGATGAGCAGTTCTTC
TRBV7-9,.,TRBJ2-3,.,CASSPRGGYTDTQYF,TGTGCCAGCAGCCCCCGGGGAGGATACACAGATACGCAGTATTTT
TRBV19,TRBD1,TRBJ2-7,many,CASSWGTDSSYEQYF,TGTGCCAGTAGTTGGGGGACAGATAGCTCCTACGAGCAGTACTTC
TRBV7-3,.,TRBJ2-5,.,CASSFVQGGRETQYF,TGTGCCAGCAGCTTCGTGCAGGGGGGTAGAGAGACCCAGTACTTC
TRBV7-2,.,TRBJ2-1,many,CASSFFHEQFF,TGTGCCAGCAGCTTTTTCCATGAGCAGTTCTTC
TRBV12-3/TRBV12-4,.,TRBJ2-2,.,CASTGGMGGFTGELFF,TGTGCCAGCACCGGCGGTATGGGCGGCTTCACCGGGGAGCTGTTTTTT
TRBV18,.,TRBJ2-7,.,CASSVPGSSYEQYF,TGTGCCAGCTCCGTACCGGGTTCCTCCTACGAGCAGTACTTC
TRBV2,TRBD1,TRBJ2-6,few,CASSERVTGGYSGANVLTF,TGTGCCAGCAGTGAAAGGGTGACAGGGGGCTACTCTGGGGCCAACGTCCTGACTTTC
TRBV11-2,.,TRBJ2-5,.,CASSPSAGRLQETQYF,TGTGCCAGCAGCCCCTCGGCAGGGCGCTTACAAGAGACCCAGTACTTC
TRBV5-1,TRBD2,TRBJ2-2,.,CASSSGLAGNTGELFF,TGCGCCAGCAGCTCCGGACTAGCGGGGAACACCGGGGAGCTGTTTTTT
TRBV20-1,.,TRBJ2-1,many,CSAIGNEQFF,TGCAGTGCTATTGGGAATGAGCAGTTCTTC
TRBV20-1,.,TRBJ1-1,.,CSASLTVNTEAFF,TGCAGTGCTAGCTTGACAGTGAACACTGAAGCTTTCTTT
TRBV6-1,TRBD1,TRBJ1-2,.,CASSENRGYGYTF,TGTGCCAGCAGTGAAAACAGGGGCTATGGCTACACCTTC